This T cell receptor beta chain was sequenced during a study of T cell responses to AZD1222 COVID-19 vaccine. Study overall: Some second doses came at about 4 weeks and others at about 12 weeks; these were pooled. Points from the study as a whole: Researchers took repertoire samples only after the peak T cell response had come. Donors were chiefly white British, with a greater number of females, and clonal diversity was perhaps underestimated.

This CDR3 spans 14 amino acids. Germline V gives CDR1 MDHEN, CDR2 SYDVKM. The V end was cut by 5 bases, the J end by 3 bases, with 14 bases between. Concerning this clone itself: Its target is unknown.

Measured with immunoSEQ multiplex PCR; TCRdb has only the in-frame clones, and not every one. The table has 56,000 or so clones, 75% to 90% seen once. The gene calls are TRBV28 and TRBJ2-7, with a tentative D call TRBD1 (6 bases). This sequence was found in an adult in good health. Specimen: peripheral blood, collected on day 0 of AZD1222 vaccination. CDR3 region: CASSPADSRYEQYF. The CDR3 region has the DNA TGTGCCAGCAGTCCGGCGGACAGTCGCTACGAGCAGTACTTC.